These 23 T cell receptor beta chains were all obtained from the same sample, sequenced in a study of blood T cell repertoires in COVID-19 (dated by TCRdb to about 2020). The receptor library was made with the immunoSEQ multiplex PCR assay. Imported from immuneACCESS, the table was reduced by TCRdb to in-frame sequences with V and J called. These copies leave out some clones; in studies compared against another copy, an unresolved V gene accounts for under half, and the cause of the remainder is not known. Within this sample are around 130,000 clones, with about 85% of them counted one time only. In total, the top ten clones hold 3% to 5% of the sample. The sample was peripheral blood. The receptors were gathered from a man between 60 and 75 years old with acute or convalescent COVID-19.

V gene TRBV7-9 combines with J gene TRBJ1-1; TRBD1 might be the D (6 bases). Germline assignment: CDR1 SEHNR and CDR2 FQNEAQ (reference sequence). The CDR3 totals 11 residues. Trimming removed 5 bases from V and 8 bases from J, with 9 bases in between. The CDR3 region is CASSRTGEAFF. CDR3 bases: TGTGCCAGCAGCCGAACAGGGGAAGCTTTCTTT.

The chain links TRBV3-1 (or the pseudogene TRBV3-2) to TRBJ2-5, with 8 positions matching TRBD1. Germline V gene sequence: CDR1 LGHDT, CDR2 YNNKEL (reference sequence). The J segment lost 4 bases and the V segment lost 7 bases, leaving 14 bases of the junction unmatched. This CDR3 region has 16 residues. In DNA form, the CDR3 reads TGTGCCAGCACCCTACTCTTCAGGGGGCGCGCAGAGACCCAGTACTTC. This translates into CASTLLFRGRAETQYF.

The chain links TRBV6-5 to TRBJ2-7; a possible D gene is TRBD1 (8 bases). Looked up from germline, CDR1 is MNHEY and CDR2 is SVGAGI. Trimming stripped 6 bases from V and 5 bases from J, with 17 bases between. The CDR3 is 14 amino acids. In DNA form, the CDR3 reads TGTGCCAGCAGGACTAACAGGGGGGGCCACGAGCAGTACTTC. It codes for CASRTNRGGHEQYF.

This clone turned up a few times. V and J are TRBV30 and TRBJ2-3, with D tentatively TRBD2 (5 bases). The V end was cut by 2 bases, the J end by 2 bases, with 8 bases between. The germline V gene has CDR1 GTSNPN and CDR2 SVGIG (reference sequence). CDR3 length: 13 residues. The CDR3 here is CAWSKGDTDTQYF. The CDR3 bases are TGTGCCTGGAGTAAGGGAGACACAGATACGCAGTATTTT. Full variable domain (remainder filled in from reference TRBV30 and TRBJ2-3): SQTIHQWPATLVQPVGSPLSLECTVEGTSNPNLYWYRQAAGRGLQLLFYSVGIGQISSEVPQNLSASRPQDRQFILSSKKLLLSDSGFYLCAWSKGDTDTQYFGPGTRLTVL.

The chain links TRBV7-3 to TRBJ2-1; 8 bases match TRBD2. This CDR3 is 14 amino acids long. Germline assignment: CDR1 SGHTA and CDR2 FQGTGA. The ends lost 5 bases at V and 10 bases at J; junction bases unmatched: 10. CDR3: CASSPTEASGEQFF. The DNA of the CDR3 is TGTGCCAGCAGCCCCACAGAGGCTAGCGGGGAGCAGTTCTTC.

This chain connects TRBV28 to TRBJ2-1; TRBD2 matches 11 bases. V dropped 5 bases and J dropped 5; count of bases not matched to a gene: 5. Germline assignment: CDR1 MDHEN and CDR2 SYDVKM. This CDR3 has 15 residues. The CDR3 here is CASSGTSGGDNEQFF. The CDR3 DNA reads TGTGCCAGCAGTGGGACTAGCGGCGGCGACAATGAGCAGTTCTTC.

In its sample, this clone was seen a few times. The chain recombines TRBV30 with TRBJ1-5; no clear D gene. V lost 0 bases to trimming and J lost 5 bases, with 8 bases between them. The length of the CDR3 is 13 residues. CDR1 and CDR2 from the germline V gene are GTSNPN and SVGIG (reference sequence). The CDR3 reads CAWSVREYQPQHF. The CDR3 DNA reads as TGTGCCTGGAGTGTACGGGAATATCAGCCCCAGCATTTT.

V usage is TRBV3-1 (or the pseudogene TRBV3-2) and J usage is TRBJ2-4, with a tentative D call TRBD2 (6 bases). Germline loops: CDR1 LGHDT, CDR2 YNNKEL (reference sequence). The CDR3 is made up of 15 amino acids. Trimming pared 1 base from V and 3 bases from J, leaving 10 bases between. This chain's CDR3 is CASSQGAGNKNIQYF. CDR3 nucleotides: TGTGCCAGCAGCCAAGGGGCGGGAAACAAAAACATTCAGTACTTC.

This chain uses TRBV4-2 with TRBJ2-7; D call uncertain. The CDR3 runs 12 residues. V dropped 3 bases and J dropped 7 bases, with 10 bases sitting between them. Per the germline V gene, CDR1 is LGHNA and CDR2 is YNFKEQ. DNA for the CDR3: TGTGCCAGCAGCCAGGCCCTCGGGGAGCAGTACTTC. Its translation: CASSQALGEQYF.

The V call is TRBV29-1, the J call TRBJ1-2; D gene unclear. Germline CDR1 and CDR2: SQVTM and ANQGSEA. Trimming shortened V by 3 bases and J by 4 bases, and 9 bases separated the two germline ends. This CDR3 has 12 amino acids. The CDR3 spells CSVEGGGYGYTF. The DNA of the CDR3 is TGCAGCGTTGAGGGAGGCGGCTATGGCTACACCTTC.

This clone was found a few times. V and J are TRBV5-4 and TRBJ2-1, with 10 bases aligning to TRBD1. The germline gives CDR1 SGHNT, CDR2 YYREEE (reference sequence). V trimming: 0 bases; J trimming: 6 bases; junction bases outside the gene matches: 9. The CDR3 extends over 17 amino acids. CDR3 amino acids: CASSLGPGQGPSNEQFF. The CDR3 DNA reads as TGTGCCAGCAGCTTGGGGCCGGGACAGGGGCCCTCCAATGAGCAGTTCTTC.

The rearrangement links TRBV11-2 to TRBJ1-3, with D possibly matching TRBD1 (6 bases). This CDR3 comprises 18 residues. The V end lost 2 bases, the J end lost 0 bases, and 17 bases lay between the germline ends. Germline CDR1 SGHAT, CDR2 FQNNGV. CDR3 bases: TGTGCCAGCAGCTTACGGACAGTTCCCTTGAGCTCTGGAAACACCATATATTTT. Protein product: CASSLRTVPLSSGNTIYF.

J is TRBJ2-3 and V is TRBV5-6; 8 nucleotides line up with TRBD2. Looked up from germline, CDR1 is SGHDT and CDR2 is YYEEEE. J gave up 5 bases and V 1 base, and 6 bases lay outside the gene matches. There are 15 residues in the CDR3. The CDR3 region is CASSLSGLVGDTQYF. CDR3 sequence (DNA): TGTGCCAGCAGCTTGTCGGGACTAGTTGGAGATACGCAGTATTTT.

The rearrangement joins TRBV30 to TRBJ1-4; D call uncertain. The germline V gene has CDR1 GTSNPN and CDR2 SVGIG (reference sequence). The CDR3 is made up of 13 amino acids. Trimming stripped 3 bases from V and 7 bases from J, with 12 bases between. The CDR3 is CAWSRGRGEKLFF. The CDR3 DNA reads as TGTGCCTGGAGCAGAGGGAGAGGTGAAAAACTGTTTTTT.

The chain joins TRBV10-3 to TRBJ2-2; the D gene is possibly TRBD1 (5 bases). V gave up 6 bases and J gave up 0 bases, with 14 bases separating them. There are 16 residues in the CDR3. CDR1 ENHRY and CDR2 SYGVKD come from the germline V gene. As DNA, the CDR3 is TGTGCCATCAGAACCGCGCGACAGCCGAACACCGGGGAGCTGTTTTTT. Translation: CAIRTARQPNTGELFF.

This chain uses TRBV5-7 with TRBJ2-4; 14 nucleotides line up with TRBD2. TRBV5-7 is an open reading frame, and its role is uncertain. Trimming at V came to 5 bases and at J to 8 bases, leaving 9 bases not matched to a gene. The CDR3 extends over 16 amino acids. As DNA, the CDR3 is TGTGCCAGCAGGTCGACTAGCGGGAGGGCCGGGGACATTCAGTACTTC. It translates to CASRSTSGRAGDIQYF.

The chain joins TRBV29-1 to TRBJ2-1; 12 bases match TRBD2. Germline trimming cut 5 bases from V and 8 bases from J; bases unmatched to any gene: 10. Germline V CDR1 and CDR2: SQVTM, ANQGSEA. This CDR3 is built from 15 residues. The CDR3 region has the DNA TGCAGCGTTTCGGGGGCTAGCGGGAGGGGCGATGAGCAGTTCTTC. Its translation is CSVSGASGRGDEQFF.

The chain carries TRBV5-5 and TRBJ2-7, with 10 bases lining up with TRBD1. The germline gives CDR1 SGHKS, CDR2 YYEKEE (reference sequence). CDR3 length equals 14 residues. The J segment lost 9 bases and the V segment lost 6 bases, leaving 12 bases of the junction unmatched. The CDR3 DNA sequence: TGTGCCAGCACCCCGATGGGACAGGGGCTTGCGCAGTACTTC. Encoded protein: CASTPMGQGLAQYF. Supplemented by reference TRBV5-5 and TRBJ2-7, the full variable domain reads DAGVTQSPTHLIKTRGQQVTLRCSPISGHKSVSWYQQVLGQGPQFIFQYYEKEERGRGNFPDRFSARQFPNYSSELNVNALLLGDSALYLCASTPMGQGLAQYFGPGTRLTVT.

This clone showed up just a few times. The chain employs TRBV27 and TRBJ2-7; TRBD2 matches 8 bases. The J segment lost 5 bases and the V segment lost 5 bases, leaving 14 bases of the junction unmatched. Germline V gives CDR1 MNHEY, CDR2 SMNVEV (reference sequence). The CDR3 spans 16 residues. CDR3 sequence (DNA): TGTGCCAGCAGTCATATCCGTTTCGGACTAGCCGACGAGCAGTACTTC. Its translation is CASSHIRFGLADEQYF.

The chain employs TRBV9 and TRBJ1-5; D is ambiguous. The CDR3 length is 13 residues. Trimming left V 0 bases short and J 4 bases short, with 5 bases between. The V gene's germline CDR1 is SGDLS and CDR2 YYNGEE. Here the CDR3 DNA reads TGTGCCAGCAGCGTAGCCGGGAATCAGCCCCAGCATTTT. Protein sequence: CASSVAGNQPQHF.

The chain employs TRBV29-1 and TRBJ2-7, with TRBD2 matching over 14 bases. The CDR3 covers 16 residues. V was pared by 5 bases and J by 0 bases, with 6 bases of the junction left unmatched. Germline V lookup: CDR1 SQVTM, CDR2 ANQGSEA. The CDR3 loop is CSVSTSGRVSSYEQYF. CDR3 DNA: TGCAGCGTTTCGACTAGCGGGAGGGTGAGCTCCTACGAGCAGTACTTC.

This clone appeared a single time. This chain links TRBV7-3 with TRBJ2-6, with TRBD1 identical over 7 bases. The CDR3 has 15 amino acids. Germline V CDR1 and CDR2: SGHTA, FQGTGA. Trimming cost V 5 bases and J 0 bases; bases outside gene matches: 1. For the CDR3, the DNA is TGTGCCAGCAGCCGGGACAGCTCTGGGGCCAACGTCCTGACTTTC. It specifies CASSRDSSGANVLTF.

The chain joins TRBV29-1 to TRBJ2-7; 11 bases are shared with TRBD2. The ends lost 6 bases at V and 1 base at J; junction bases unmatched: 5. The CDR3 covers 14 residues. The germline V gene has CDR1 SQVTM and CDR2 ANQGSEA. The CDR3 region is CSVRTSGQSYEQYF. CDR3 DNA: TGCAGCGTCAGGACTAGCGGGCAATCCTACGAGCAGTACTTC.